A single sample is the source of the 4 T cell receptor beta chains below, sequenced in a study of blood T cells in healthy people across ages. Together with a sample-barcoded 5' primer, a J-beta primer mix was included in a second PCR lasting about 7 to 11 cycles. TCRdb itself ran the 5' RACE reads through MiXCR, one entry per CDR3 protein. The table includes more than 900,000 distinct CDR3 sequences, about 25% detected once. These data were also filed under a second study, of T cells of mothers and their children.

Sequencing input: blood. These receptors all stem from a girl aged 2-10 years in good health.

The rearrangement joins TRBV19 to TRBJ2-3; possibly TRBD1 for D (5 bases). Germline loops: CDR1 LNHDA, CDR2 SQIVND (reference sequence). V shed 6 bases and J shed 4 bases, with 11 bases lying between them. This CDR3 has 13 residues. CDR3: CASSRTIPDTQYF. The CDR3 DNA reads TGTGCCAGTAGCCGGACAATCCCAGATACGCAGTATTTT.

In its sample, this clonotype was seen a few times. The conserved phenylalanine or tryptophan is not found at the CDR3 terminus, so this likely reflects a read error. The V gene is TRBV5-5, the J gene TRBJ1-2; D unclear. The CDR3 spans 15 residues. Deletions cut 3 bases from V and 4 bases from J, with 16 bases between. Germline V gives CDR1 SGHKS, CDR2 YYEKEE (reference sequence). CDR3 bases: TGTGCCAGCAGCTACGAGGACCCAGCTGGCTATGGCTACACCCTC. Translation gives CASSYEDPAGYGYTL.

The chain joins TRBV9 to TRBJ2-7, with 11 bases identical to TRBD1. This CDR3 contains 15 residues. CDR1 is SGDLS and CDR2 is YYNGEE in the germline V gene. Unmatched junction bases numbered 3, after V lost 2 bases and J lost 2 bases. CDR3 DNA: TGTGCCAGCAGCGTTGGACAGGGGGCCACCTACGAGCAGTACTTC. Its protein product is CASSVGQGATYEQYF. The variable domain in full, with the rest retrieved from reference TRBV9 and TRBJ2-7, is DSGVTQTPKHLITATGQRVTLRCSPRSGDLSVYWYQQSLDQGLQFLIQYYNGEERAKGNILERFSAQQFPDLHSELNLSSLELGDSALYFCASSVGQGATYEQYFGPGTRLTVT.

This clonotype was detected a few times. The chain combines TRBV29-1 with TRBJ2-3; maybe TRBD2 (5 bases). This CDR3 spans 15 amino acids. V was pared by 6 bases and J by 0 bases, with 16 bases between. The germline gives CDR1 SQVTM, CDR2 ANQGSEA. The CDR3 reads CSVLPGERSTDTQYF. CDR3 sequence (DNA): TGCAGCGTCCTGCCTGGGGAGCGCAGCACAGATACGCAGTATTTT.